The subject of this entry is one TCR beta chain. The entry originates in a study of T cell responses to AZD1222 COVID-19 vaccine. Only in-frame clones appear in the TCRdb table, and some are missing; sequencing was by immunoSEQ multiplex PCR. This sample has 150,000 or so clones, with over 90% found just once. This CDR3 is 13 amino acids long. V lost 0 bases and J lost 3, with 3 bases in between. CDR1 and CDR2 (germline): SGDLS, YYNGEE. The TCR was taken from an adult in good health. The specimen was peripheral blood, collected on day 0 of AZD1222 vaccination. The chain recombines TRBV9 with TRBJ2-2; unclear D gene. The CDR3 DNA is TGTGCCAGCAGCGTAGCTGACACCGGGGAGCTGTTTTTT. Its translation: CASSVADTGELFF.